This TCR beta chain was captured by sequencing in a study of regulatory T cells in long-lasting Graves disease (TCRdb year 2021). Notes on the research overall: Newly diagnosed Graves' disease patients had taken antithyroid drugs for less than 3 months. Patients with persistent Graves' disease were compared with patients with newly diagnosed Graves' disease using TCR sequencing and RNA sequencing of peripheral blood. The study was conducted in China and was registered as a clinical trial. TCR sequencing covered 13 persistent and around 20 newly diagnosed Graves' disease patients, 33 samples in total. Study-wide findings and limitations: Lower TCR Shannon entropy and fewer highly expanded clones were observed in persistent Graves' disease patients than in newly diagnosed patients, which suggested clonal expansion. Peripheral blood alone was examined, since thyroid tissue, which constituted the primary lesion, could not be accessed. The small sample size was acknowledged by the authors as a limitation that may reduce accuracy. Sequencing and analysis were limited to the TCR beta chain. Persistent patients shared more public clonotypes among themselves (approximately 2,500) than newly diagnosed patients did (approximately 970).

Many counts were recorded for this clonotype. Its specific antigen is unknown. Base qualities are missing; no much larger clone stands one base away. The time point label here, explained by the study, means: newly diagnosed GD, antithyroid drugs for less than 3 months. For both TCR sequencing and RNA sequencing, RNA was extracted from PBMCs in TRIzol. The diagnosis of Graves' disease was made according to American Thyroid Association guidelines. Patients were recruited from an endocrinology department in Xi'an, China. From each patient, about 9 milliliters of peripheral blood was collected into an EDTA anticoagulant tube. Ficoll Paque Plus density gradient separation was used to isolate PBMCs, and no further T cell sorting was performed. RNA quality was checked with an Agilent 2100 Bioanalyzer and agarose gel, and concentration with a NanoDrop 2000. Libraries were constructed by multiplex PCR. Sequencing took place on an Illumina HiSeq 4000. TCR beta libraries were built with iRepertoire HTBI primers and Arm-PCR amplification of CDR3 regions. Gel purification was performed on PCR products prior to sequencing. The study's own analysis went as follows. Across samples, around 58 TRBV and 13 to 15 TRBJ segments were identified and used for gene usage analysis of CDR3 amino acid clonotypes. COPE and FqMerger were used to merge the filtered high-quality paired reads into contigs. BLAST was used to align contigs to the IMGT TRBV, TRBD and TRBJ reference genes, and CDR3 was defined following IMGT. Any clonotype with a frequency above 0.1% was counted as a highly expanded clone. Repertoire diversity was measured by Shannon entropy, and V-J evenness by the Gini coefficient. Clonotypes shared by more than one individual were considered public. The public reads were reprocessed in TCRdb via fastp at Q25 and MiXCR, keeping in-frame beta chains. CDR3 protein duplicates are merged, each entry listing the most common genes and DNA. The V and J calls here are based on TCRdb, not the publication. The sample data list more than 300,000 distinct CDR3 sequences, and about 16% of these were observed just once. The leading ten clones occupy around 21% of the sample.

This sample was shared with a second study, whose subject was T cells in Graves' hyperthyroidism and ophthalmopathy. The second study's authors report: Graves' hyperthyroidism was defined as stable when no progression to ophthalmopathy occurred over 18 months of follow-up. Hyperthyroidism patients were newly diagnosed, had a disease duration of under 2 months, and were aged 18 to 65 years. The study excluded patients with uncontrolled infections, other autoimmune diseases, pregnancy or lactation. Diagnoses were based on clinical symptoms, serum thyroxine and TRAb, thyroid ultrasound and orbital computed tomography. A first-round RT-PCR of the TCR CDR3 used the HTBI primer set with the Qiagen OneStep RT-PCR kit. Most expanded thyroid clonotypes (frequency above 0.001) were also found in blood, which suggests that blood repertoires may mirror thyroid immune responses. A 13 V-J signature model separated ophthalmopathy from stable hyperthyroidism, with 87.88% sensitivity and roughly 82% specificity in cross-validation and 80%/75% in testing. In validation, the model predicted progression to ophthalmopathy a median of 6.5 months before onset, with approximately 71% sensitivity and 72.22% specificity. TCR V-J signatures able to tell the groups apart were searched for in a discovery cohort of 90 to 100 patients, of whom more than 40 had Graves' ophthalmopathy and roughly 58 had stable Graves' hyperthyroidism. Prospective prediction of ophthalmopathy was tested in an independent validation cohort consisting of 18 hyperthyroidism patients and around 16 patients who later progressed to ophthalmopathy. The 100 discovery patients were randomly split 7:3 into training and test sets. The study also compared thyroid tissue and blood T-cell repertoires from 6 or 7 Graves' hyperthyroidism patients. Once sampling was done, hyperthyroidism patients were given methimazole at a starting dose of 30 mg daily, whereas ophthalmopathy patients were given high-dose intravenous methylprednisolone. Libraries were constructed in a second round of multiplex PCR, after which size selection and purification were carried out. Sequencing of the libraries was done on an Illumina HiSeq2000 using paired-end 100 bp reads. SOAPnuke was used to process the raw data, throwing out any read that contained adapters or uncalled bases, had a mean Phred below 15, or lacked an exact constant-primer or identifier match. COPE v1.2.5 was used to merge the high-quality paired reads, and each unique nucleotide sequence was defined as a clonotype. Clonotypes were aligned to IMGT TRBV, TRBD and TRBJ reference segments using MiTCR v1.1. The analysis was restricted to V-J combinations with a frequency above 0.0001, which together covered roughly 99% of the repertoires. The TCS score was defined as the ratio of F50 (clonal expansion) to E x V (chaos), calculated using BLOSUM62-based TCRdist between CDR3 peptides within each V-J. Welch's t-statistics and random forest reduced fewer than 600 V-J features to 13, which were used in a naive Bayes classifier (R e1071). Sample size was not statistically predetermined, and blinding of investigators to group allocation was not performed. The paper describes TCR Vbeta CDR3 sequencing of 130 to 150 peripheral blood samples, made up of 43 ophthalmopathy patients, around 78 hyperthyroidism patients and about 17 progressor patients.

The input for sequencing was peripheral blood mononuclear cells (PBMCs), taken at new diagnosis, from a patient treated with antithyroid drugs. The sequence derives from a woman aged 18-30 years with Graves disease. Donor details come from another sample of the same person, matched by shared clones.

The DNA reads TGTGCCAGCAGCTGGGACTCCTACGAGCAGTACTTC. Its amino acids are CASSWDSYEQYF. The chain employs TRBV5-4 and TRBJ2-7; no D gene can be assigned with confidence. Reading from cysteine to phenylalanine, the CDR3 counts 12 amino acids. Only CDR3 DNA is held: 36 bases, read in frame from base 1. Trimming removed 3 bases from V and 0 bases from J, leaving 4 bases between the germline ends. CDR1 SGHNT and CDR2 YYREEE were looked up in the germline V gene (reference sequence).